This T cell receptor (beta chain) was identified during a study of blood T cell repertoires in COVID-19. Study at large: The United States, Italy and Spain were the sources of the acute and convalescent COVID-19 samples. The analysed material was cDNA or gDNA that came from T cells, B-cell-depleted T cells, or PBMCs.

TCRdb's table, derived via immunoSEQ multiplex PCR, lists solely in-frame clones and lacks some. Among 200,000 to 300,000 clones listed, about 85% were seen once. V lost 4 bases and J lost 0; bases outside the gene matches: 2. This CDR3 spans 14 amino acids. Germline assignment: CDR1 SGHRS and CDR2 YFSETQ. The TCR comes from a man in his fifties or sixties with acute or convalescent COVID-19. The specimen was peripheral blood. The rearrangement joins TRBV5-1 to TRBJ1-1, with TRBD1 matching 8 bases. The CDR3 DNA sequence: TGCGCCAGCAGCCCCAGGGGGCTGAACACTGAAGCTTTCTTT. Its protein product is CASSPRGLNTEAFF.